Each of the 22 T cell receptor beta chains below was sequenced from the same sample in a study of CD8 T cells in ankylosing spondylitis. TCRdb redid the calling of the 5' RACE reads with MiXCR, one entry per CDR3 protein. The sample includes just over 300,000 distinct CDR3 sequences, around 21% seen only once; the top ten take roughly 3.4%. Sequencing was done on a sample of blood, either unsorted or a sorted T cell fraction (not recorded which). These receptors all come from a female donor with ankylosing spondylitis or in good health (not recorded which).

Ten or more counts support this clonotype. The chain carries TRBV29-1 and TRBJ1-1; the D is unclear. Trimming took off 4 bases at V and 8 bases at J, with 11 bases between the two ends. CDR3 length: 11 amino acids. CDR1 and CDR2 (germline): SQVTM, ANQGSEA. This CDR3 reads CSVAVTLEAFF. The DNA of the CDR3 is TGCAGCGTTGCGGTGACTCTAGAAGCTTTCTTT.

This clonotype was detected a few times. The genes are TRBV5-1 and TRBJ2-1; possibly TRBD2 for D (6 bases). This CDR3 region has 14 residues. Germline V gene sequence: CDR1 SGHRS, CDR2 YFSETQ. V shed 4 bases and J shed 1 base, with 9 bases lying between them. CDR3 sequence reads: CASSRERSYNEQFF. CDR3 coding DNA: TGCGCCAGCAGCCGGGAGAGGTCCTACAATGAGCAGTTCTTC.

This CDR3 is CASSPPLQETQYF. CDR3 nucleotide sequence: TGTGCCAGCAGCCCCCCCCTACAAGAGACCCAGTACTTC. V gene TRBV7-9 combines with J gene TRBJ2-5; D is uncertain. V lost 5 bases and J 2 bases, leaving 9 bases between the germline ends. This CDR3 contains 13 residues. Germline V gene data show CDR1 as SEHNR and CDR2 as FQNEAQ (reference sequence).

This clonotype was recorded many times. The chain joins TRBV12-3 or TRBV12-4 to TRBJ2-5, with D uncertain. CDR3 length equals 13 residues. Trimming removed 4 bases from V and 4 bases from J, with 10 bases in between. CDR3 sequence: CASSSGGRETQYF. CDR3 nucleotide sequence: TGTGCCAGCAGTTCGGGCGGTAGAGAGACCCAGTACTTC.

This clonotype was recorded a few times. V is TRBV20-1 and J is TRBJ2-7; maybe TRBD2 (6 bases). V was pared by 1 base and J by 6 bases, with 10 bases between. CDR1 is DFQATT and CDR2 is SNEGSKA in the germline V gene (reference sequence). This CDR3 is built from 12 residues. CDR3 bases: TGCAGTGCTAGAGCCGACGGGGGCGAGCAGTACTTC. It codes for CSARADGGEQYF.

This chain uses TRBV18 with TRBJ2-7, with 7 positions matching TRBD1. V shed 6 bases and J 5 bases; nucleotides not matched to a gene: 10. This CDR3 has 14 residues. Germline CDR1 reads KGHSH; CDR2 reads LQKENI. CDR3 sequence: CASSPRQGTHEQYF. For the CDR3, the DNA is TGTGCCAGCTCGCCGAGACAGGGTACCCACGAGCAGTACTTC.

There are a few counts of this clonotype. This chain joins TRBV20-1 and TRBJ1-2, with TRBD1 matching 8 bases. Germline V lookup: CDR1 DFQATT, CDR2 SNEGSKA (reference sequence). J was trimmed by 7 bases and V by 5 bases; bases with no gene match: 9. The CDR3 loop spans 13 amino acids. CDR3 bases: TGCAGTGCTGATCCAGGGGGCATAGGTGGCTACACCTTC. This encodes CSADPGGIGGYTF.

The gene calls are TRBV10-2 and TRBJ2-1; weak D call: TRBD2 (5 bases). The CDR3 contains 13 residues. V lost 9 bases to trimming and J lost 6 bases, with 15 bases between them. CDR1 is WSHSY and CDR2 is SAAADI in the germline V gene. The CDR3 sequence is CASRTLRSNEQFF. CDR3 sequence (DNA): TGCGCCAGTCGGACTCTCAGGTCCAATGAGCAGTTCTTC.

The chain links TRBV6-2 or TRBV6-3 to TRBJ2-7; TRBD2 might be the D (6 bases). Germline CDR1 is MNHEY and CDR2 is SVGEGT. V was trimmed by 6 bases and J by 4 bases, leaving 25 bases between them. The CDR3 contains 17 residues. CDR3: CASRPYRDSSLWYEQYF. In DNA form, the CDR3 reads TGTGCCAGCAGGCCATACCGGGACTCCTCACTTTGGTACGAGCAGTACTTC.

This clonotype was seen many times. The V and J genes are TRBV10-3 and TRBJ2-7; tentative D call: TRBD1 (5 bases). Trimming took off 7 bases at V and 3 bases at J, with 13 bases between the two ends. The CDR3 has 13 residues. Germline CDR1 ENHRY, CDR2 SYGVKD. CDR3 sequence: CAIKKAGNYEQYF. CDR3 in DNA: TGTGCCATCAAGAAGGCAGGGAACTACGAGCAGTACTTC.

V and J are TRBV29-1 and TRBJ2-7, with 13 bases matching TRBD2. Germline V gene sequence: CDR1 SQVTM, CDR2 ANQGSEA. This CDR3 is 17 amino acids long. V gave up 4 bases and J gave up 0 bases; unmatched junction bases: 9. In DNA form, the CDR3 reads TGCAGCGTTGGTGGACTAGCGGGAGTGGGTGACTCCTACGAGCAGTACTTC. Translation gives CSVGGLAGVGDSYEQYF.

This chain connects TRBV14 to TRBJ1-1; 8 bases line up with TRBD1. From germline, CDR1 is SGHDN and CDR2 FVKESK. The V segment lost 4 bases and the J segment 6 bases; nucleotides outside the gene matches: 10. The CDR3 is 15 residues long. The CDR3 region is CASSPLQGEVAEAFF. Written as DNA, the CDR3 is TGTGCCAGCAGCCCATTACAGGGGGAGGTGGCTGAAGCTTTCTTT.

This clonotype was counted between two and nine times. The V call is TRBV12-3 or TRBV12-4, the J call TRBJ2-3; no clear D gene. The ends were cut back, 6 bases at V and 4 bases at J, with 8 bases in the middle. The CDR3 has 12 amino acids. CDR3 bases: TGTGCCAGCAGCTCCCTTCCAGATACGCAGTATTTT. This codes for CASSSLPDTQYF.

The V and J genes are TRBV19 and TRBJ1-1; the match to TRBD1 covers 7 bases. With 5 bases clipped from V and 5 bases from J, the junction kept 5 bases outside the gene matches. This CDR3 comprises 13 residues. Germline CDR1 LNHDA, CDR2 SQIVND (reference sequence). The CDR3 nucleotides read TGTGCCAGTAGTGCTGACAGGGAGACTGAAGCTTTCTTT. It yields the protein CASSADRETEAFF.

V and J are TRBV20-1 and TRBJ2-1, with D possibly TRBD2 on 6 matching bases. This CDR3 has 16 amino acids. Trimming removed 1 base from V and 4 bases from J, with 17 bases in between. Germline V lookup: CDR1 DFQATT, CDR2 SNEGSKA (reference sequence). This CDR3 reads CSARGALAARYNEQFF. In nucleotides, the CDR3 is TGCAGTGCTAGAGGGGCCTTAGCGGCAAGGTACAATGAGCAGTTCTTC.

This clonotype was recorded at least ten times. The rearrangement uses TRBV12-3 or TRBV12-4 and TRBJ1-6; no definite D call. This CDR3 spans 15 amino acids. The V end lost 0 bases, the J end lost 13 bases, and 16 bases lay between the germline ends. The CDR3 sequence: CASSLARGPEAPLHF. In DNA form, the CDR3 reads TGTGCCAGCAGTTTAGCGCGAGGCCCCGAGGCGCCCCTCCACTTT.

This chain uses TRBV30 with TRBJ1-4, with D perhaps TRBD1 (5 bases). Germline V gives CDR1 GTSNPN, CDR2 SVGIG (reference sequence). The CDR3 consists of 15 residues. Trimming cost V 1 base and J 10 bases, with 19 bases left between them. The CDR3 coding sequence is TGTGCCTGGAGTGATACCTCCATCGGGGGTGCAAAACTGTTTTTT. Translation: CAWSDTSIGGAKLFF.

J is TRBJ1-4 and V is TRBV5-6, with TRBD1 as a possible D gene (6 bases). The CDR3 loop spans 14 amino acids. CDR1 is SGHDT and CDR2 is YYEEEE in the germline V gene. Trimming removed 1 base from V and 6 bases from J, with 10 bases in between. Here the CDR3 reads CASSLTGWHEKLFF. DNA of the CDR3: TGTGCCAGCAGCTTGACAGGGTGGCATGAAAAACTGTTTTTT.

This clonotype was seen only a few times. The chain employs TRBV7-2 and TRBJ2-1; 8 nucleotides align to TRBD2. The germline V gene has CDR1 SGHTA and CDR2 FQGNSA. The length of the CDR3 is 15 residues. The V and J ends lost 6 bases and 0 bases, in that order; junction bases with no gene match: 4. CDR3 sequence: CASRESGSSYNEQFF. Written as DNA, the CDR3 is TGTGCCAGCAGGGAGAGCGGGAGCTCCTACAATGAGCAGTTCTTC.

Here the CDR3 reads CASSFRQGREETQYF. Here the CDR3 DNA reads TGTGCCAGCAGCTTTCGCCAGGGAAGGGAGGAGACCCAGTACTTC. The chain links TRBV5-6 to TRBJ2-5; D may be TRBD1 or TRBD2 (5 bases each). Germline CDR1 reads SGHDT; CDR2 reads YYEEEE. CDR3 length: 15 residues. The germline V and J ends were trimmed by 2 bases and 5 bases, with 16 bases remaining between them.

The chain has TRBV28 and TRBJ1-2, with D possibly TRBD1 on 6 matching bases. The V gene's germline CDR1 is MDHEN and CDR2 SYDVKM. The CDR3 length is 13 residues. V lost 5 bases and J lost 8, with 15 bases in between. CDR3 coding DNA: TGTGCCAGCAGTGCATGGGACAATCGGGGCTACACCTTC. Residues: CASSAWDNRGYTF.

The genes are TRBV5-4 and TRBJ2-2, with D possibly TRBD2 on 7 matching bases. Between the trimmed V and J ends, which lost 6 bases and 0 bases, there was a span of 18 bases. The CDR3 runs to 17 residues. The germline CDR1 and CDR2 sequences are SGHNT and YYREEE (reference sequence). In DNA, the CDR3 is TGTGCCAGCAAACCCCAGGGAGGGACAACGAACACCGGGGAGCTGTTTTTT. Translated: CASKPQGGTTNTGELFF.